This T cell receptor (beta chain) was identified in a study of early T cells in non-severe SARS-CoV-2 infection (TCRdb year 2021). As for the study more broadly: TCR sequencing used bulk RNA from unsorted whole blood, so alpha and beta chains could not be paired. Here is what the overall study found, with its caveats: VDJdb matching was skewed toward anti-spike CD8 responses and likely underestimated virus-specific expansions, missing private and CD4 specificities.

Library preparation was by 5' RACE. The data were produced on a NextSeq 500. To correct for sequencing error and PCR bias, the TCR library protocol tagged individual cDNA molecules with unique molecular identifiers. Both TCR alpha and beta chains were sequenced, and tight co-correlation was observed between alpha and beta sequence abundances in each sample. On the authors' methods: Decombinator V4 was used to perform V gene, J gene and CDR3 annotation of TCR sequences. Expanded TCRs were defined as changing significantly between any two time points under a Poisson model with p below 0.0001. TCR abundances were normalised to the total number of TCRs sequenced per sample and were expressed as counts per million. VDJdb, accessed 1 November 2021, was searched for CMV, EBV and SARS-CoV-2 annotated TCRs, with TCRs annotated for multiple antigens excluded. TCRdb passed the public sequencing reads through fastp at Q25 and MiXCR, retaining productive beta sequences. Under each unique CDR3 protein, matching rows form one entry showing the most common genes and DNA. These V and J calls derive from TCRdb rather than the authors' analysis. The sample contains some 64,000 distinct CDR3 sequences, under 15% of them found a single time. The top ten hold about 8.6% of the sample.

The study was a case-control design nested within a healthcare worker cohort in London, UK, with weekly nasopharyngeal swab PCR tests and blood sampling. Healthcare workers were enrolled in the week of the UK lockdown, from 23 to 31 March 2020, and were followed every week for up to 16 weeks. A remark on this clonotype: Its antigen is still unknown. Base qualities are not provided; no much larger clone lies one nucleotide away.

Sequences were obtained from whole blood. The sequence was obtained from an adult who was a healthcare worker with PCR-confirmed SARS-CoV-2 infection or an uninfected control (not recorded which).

The nucleotide sequence is TGCAGCGCCGAAAAGGGGACAGGCACAGATACGCAGTATTTT. Translated, this gives CSAEKGTGTDTQYF. This chain joins TRBV29-1 to TRBJ2-3; 7 central bases correspond to TRBD1. The CDR3 has 14 amino acids, counting the end cysteine and phenylalanine. Only the CDR3 part of the read is kept: 42 bases, read in frame from the first base. Relative to germline, V is missing 7 bases and J is missing 1 base, with 8 bases of the junction outside any gene match. From the germline V gene, CDR1 is SQVTM and CDR2 is ANQGSEA.